Here is one TCR beta chain with its context. Its antigen is as yet unknown. These data originate in a study of immune heterogeneity within non-small cell lung tumors. Study as a whole: Classification of the tumors gave a few squamous cell carcinomas, fewer than 12 non-squamous carcinomas and 1 not otherwise specified.

A first 10-cycle multiplex round used 32 V-gene and 13 J-gene primers on TCR beta CDR3. TCRdb re-called the multiplex PCR reads with MiXCR, one entry per CDR3 protein. Of about 22,000 distinct CDR3 sequences listed, 25% to 35% are singletons. Bulk tumor genomic DNA (around 600 ng per sample) served as template. Several biopsies per primary tumor, spaced far apart, were taken during surgery. Curative surgical treatment was performed in patients who had newly diagnosed, untreated non-small cell lung cancer. A total of under 16 patients with newly diagnosed non-small cell lung cancer, all of whom were undergoing surgery with curative intent, made up the donors. V lost 4 bases and J 10 bases, leaving 23 bases between the germline ends. This CDR3 region has 15 residues. Germline V gives CDR1 SGDLS, CDR2 YYNGEE. General study points: Identical dominant CDR3 beta clonotypes were found recurring across a patient's tumor sites, along with site-unique high-frequency clones. Largely distinct from one individual patient to the next were the high-frequency T-cell receptor beta clonotypes.

This TCR derives from a man aged 40-49 years with non-small cell lung cancer. The sample was lung tumor tissue. This chain uses TRBV9 with TRBJ1-2, with a possible D match to TRBD1 (5 bases). CDR3 region: CASSPSGGETTHYTF. Written as DNA, the CDR3 is TGTGCCAGCAGCCCCAGCGGGGGGGAGACTACTCACTACACCTTC. The whole variable domain, filled in from reference TRBV9 and TRBJ1-2, reads DSGVTQTPKHLITATGQRVTLRCSPRSGDLSVYWYQQSLDQGLQFLIQYYNGEERAKGNILERFSAQQFPDLHSELNLSSLELGDSALYFCASSPSGGETTHYTFGSGTRLTVV.